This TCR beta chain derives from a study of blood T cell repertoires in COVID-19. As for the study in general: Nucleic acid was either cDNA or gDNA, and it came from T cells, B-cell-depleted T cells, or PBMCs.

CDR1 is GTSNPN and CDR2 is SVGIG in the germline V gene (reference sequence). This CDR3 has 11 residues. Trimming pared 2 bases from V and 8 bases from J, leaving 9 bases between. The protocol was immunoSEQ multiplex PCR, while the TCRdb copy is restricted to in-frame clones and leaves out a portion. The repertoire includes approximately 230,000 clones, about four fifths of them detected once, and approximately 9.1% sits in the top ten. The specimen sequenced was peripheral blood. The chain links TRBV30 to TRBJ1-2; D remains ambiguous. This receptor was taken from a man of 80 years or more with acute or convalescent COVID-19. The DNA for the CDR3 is TGTGCCTGGAGTTTCGAGTACGGCTACACCTTC. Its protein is CAWSFEYGYTF. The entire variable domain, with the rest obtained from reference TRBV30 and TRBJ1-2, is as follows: SQTIHQWPATLVQPVGSPLSLECTVEGTSNPNLYWYRQAAGRGLQLLFYSVGIGQISSEVPQNLSASRPQDRQFILSSKKLLLSDSGFYLCAWSFEYGYTFGSGTRLTVV.